The next 10 T cell receptor beta chains were all read from a single sample in a study of identical twins. Each CDR3 protein gets one entry after TCRdb re-called the 5' RACE reads with MiXCR. The repertoire has about 520,000 distinct CDR3 sequences, less than 25% of them found once; the top ten carry about 0.99%. These data were also filed under a second study, of T cells expressing NK-cell markers.

Input material: CD4+ T cells sorted from blood. Source of these receptors: a woman younger than 30 in good health.

In this sample, this clonotype turned up a few times. V gene TRBV3-1 combines with J gene TRBJ2-1; the match to TRBD2 covers 7 bases. Germline V CDR1 and CDR2: LGHDT, YNNKEL (reference sequence). The CDR3 contains 15 residues. Losses at the gene ends were 3 bases for V and 1 base for J; bases not matched to a gene: 3. This CDR3 reads CASSHSGTSYNEQFF. CDR3 DNA sequence: TGTGCCAGCAGCCACAGCGGGACTTCCTACAATGAGCAGTTCTTC.

This clonotype was counted only a few times. CDR3 sequence: CASRTPSSGANVLTF. As DNA, the CDR3 is TGTGCCAGCAGAACACCGAGCTCTGGGGCCAACGTCCTGACTTTC. The chain is built from TRBV6-1 and TRBJ2-6, with unresolved D. The CDR3 length is 15 residues. Germline CDR1 is MNHNS and CDR2 is SASEGT. V shed 6 bases and J shed 0 bases, with 9 bases lying between them.

In this sample, this clonotype turned up a few times. The rearrangement uses TRBV20-1 and TRBJ1-2, with a weak D call TRBD1 (5 bases). V lost 1 base and J lost 7, with 10 bases in between. This CDR3 region has 12 residues. Germline loops: CDR1 DFQATT, CDR2 SNEGSKA (reference sequence). Written as DNA, the CDR3 is TGCAGTGCTAGAGGCGAGGGGTTTGGCTACACCTTC. As protein: CSARGEGFGYTF.

This chain joins TRBV7-2 and TRBJ2-3, with D uncertain. The germline V gene has CDR1 SGHTA and CDR2 FQGNSA. V was pared by 3 bases and J by 6 bases, with 10 bases between. The CDR3 extends over 13 amino acids. The CDR3 here is CASSFRPRDTQYF. The CDR3 bases are TGTGCCAGCAGCTTTCGGCCGCGGGATACGCAGTATTTT.

This clonotype was found a few times. The V and J genes are TRBV12-3 or TRBV12-4 and TRBJ2-3; 7 bases map to TRBD2. V lost 5 bases and J lost 7; bases outside the gene matches: 9. The length of the CDR3 is 14 residues. For the CDR3, the DNA is TGTGCCAGCAGTCTACGCGGGGGTGGATATACGCAGTATTTT. Protein sequence: CASSLRGGGYTQYF.

V and J are TRBV10-1 and TRBJ2-1, with 7 nucleotides matching TRBD1. This CDR3 spans 15 amino acids. The germline gives CDR1 WNHNN, CDR2 SYGVQD (reference sequence). The V and J ends lost 11 bases and 0 bases, in that order; junction bases with no gene match: 10. Here the CDR3 DNA reads TGCGCCTGCTCACTGGGACAGATCTCCTACAATGAGCAGTTCTTC. This codes for CACSLGQISYNEQFF.

This clonotype has a handful of counts. This chain joins TRBV19 and TRBJ1-3; 8 positions match TRBD1. This CDR3 contains 15 residues. V trimming: 5 bases; J trimming: 2 bases; junction bases outside the gene matches: 5. CDR1 LNHDA and CDR2 SQIVND come from the germline V gene (reference sequence). CDR3 coding DNA: TGTGCCAGTAGTTCGACAGGGGTTCCTGGAAACACCATATATTTT. This encodes CASSSTGVPGNTIYF.

The chain employs TRBV3-1 and TRBJ1-1; TRBD1 might be the D (6 bases). The CDR3 is 12 residues long. Germline V gives CDR1 LGHDT, CDR2 YNNKEL (reference sequence). Trimming took 7 bases from V and 10 from J, leaving 16 bases between them. The CDR3 here is CASIDRTGSAFF. Here the CDR3 DNA reads TGTGCCAGCATCGACCGTACAGGGTCAGCTTTCTTT.

V is TRBV29-1 and J is TRBJ1-2; perhaps TRBD1 as D (5 bases). CDR1 is SQVTM and CDR2 is ANQGSEA in the germline V gene. The CDR3 contains 12 residues. Trimming removed 7 bases from V and 2 bases from J, with 11 bases in between. DNA for the CDR3: TGCAGCGCTATGACAGCAAACTATGGCTACACCTTC. Its protein product is CSAMTANYGYTF.

The genes are TRBV5-1 and TRBJ2-1; possible D gene TRBD2, 6 bases. Between the trimmed V and J ends, which lost 5 bases and 1 base, there was a span of 16 bases. The CDR3 covers 16 residues. The germline V gene has CDR1 SGHRS and CDR2 YFSETQ. CDR3 DNA sequence: TGCGCCAGCAGAAGAAGACTAGACTTATCCTACAATGAGCAGTTCTTC. Amino acids: CASRRRLDLSYNEQFF.